The 10 T cell receptor beta chains below all came from one sample that was sequenced in a study of beta chain features in type 1 diabetes. General study results and limits: When Type 1 diabetes patients were examined, their TCRB CDR3s proved moderately but significantly shorter in all four CD4+ subsets.

The isolated RNA, all of it, was reverse transcribed, so expressed TCRB transcripts were what got sequenced. Produced via immunoSEQ multiplex PCR; TCRdb's table is partial and in-frame only. The table lists about 250,000 clones, about 11% of them singletons. These receptors have no known antigen. The sample was naive CD4+ T cells from blood. The origin of the receptors is a man younger than 40 with type 1 diabetes.

This clone was found a few times. The V call is TRBV18, the J call TRBJ2-4, with 8 bases that match TRBD1. From germline, CDR1 is KGHSH and CDR2 LQKENI. There are 16 residues in the CDR3. After removal of 3 bases from V and 7 bases from J, the junction contained 11 bases not matched to a gene. This chain's CDR3 is CASSPPGDRGWNIQYF. CDR3 DNA: TGTGCCAGCTCACCGCCGGGAGACAGGGGTTGGAACATTCAGTACTTC.

This clone was seen a few times. CDR3 in DNA: TGTGCCAGCAGTTGGGGAGGTGGTGGGGCCAACGTCCTGACTTTC. This codes for CASSWGGGGANVLTF. This chain links TRBV2 with TRBJ2-6; D may be TRBD2 (6 bases). The CDR3 length is 15 residues. Per germline, CDR1 SNHLY and CDR2 FYNNEI. Trimming left V 5 bases short and J 3 bases short, with 11 bases between.

This clone appeared a few times. The CDR3 reads CASSVMPSSYEQYF. CDR3 sequence (DNA): TGTGCCAGCAGTGTCATGCCGAGCTCCTACGAGCAGTACTTC. The V call is TRBV5-4, the J call TRBJ2-7; no clear D. The CDR3 contains 14 residues. The germline V gene has CDR1 SGHNT and CDR2 YYREEE (reference sequence). V shed 5 bases and J shed 0 bases, with 12 bases lying between them.

This clone was seen only a few times. This chain joins TRBV18 and TRBJ1-6; D remains ambiguous. CDR1 KGHSH and CDR2 LQKENI come from the germline V gene. V was shortened by 0 bases and J by 7 bases, with 4 bases between the two germline ends. This CDR3 is built from 13 residues. CDR3 sequence: CASSPPLNSPLHF. Here the CDR3 DNA reads TGTGCCAGCTCACCACCGCTAAATTCACCCCTCCACTTT.

The V gene is TRBV4-1, the J gene TRBJ1-5; D might be TRBD1 (5 bases). The ends were cut back, 1 base at V and 8 bases at J, with 9 bases in the middle. Germline lookup yields CDR1 MGHRA and CDR2 YSYEKL. This CDR3 is built from 13 residues. CDR3 nucleotide sequence: TGCGCCAGCAGCCAAGCGGAGGGGAAGCCCCAGCATTTT. This encodes CASSQAEGKPQHF.

This clone was seen only a few times. The genes are TRBV27 and TRBJ1-4, with 8 bases lining up with TRBD1. Trimming at V came to 0 bases and at J to 10 bases, leaving 4 bases not matched to a gene. The CDR3 covers 14 residues. The germline V gene has CDR1 MNHEY and CDR2 SMNVEV (reference sequence). The CDR3 nucleotides are TGTGCCAGCAGTTTATCTGGGACAGGACGAAAACTGTTTTTT. Translated, it gives CASSLSGTGRKLFF.

The chain joins TRBV9 to TRBJ2-6; D might be TRBD1 (6 bases). Germline V gene lookup returns CDR1 SGDLS and CDR2 YYNGEE. CDR3 size: 18 residues. Trimming removed 3 bases from V and 4 bases from J, with 20 bases in between. For the CDR3, the DNA is TGTGCCAGCAGCGCCCGACCTACAGGGTACGCGGGGGCCAACGTCCTGACTTTC. Translation: CASSARPTGYAGANVLTF.

This clone was detected only a few times. The chain is built from TRBV27 and TRBJ2-1; 8 nucleotides match TRBD2. The CDR3 has 13 residues. V was clipped by 5 bases and J by 6 bases; unmatched bases: 3. Per the germline V gene, CDR1 is MNHEY and CDR2 is SMNVEV (reference sequence). The CDR3 DNA is TGTGCCAGCAGTCGACGGGGGGGCAATGAGCAGTTCTTC. This encodes CASSRRGGNEQFF.

J is TRBJ1-4 and V is TRBV15; 8 nucleotides match TRBD1. V shed 5 bases and J 5 bases; nucleotides not matched to a gene: 10. Per germline, CDR1 LNHNV and CDR2 YYDKDF (reference sequence). The CDR3 is 16 residues long. The CDR3 sequence is CATSRIGQGRNEKLFF. The CDR3 coding sequence is TGTGCCACCAGCCGGATAGGACAGGGACGGAATGAAAAACTGTTTTTT.

V is TRBV7-9 and J is TRBJ2-5, with D possibly matching TRBD2 (5 bases). CDR1 and CDR2 (germline): SEHNR, FQNEAQ (reference sequence). The CDR3 has 13 residues. The V end was cut by 2 bases, the J end by 9 bases, with 13 bases between. CDR3 nucleotides: TGTGCCAGCAGCTTATCCACACACGGGGCCCAGTACTTC. This translates into CASSLSTHGAQYF.